One and the same sample provided the 27 T cell receptor beta chains below, sequenced in a study of response to subunit inactivated influenza vaccine. MiXCR, run by TCRdb on the RT-PCR reads, gives a single entry per CDR3 protein. The repertoire consists of about 780,000 distinct CDR3 sequences, with under 20% occurring once and the leading ten covering approximately 11%. The sequences come from PBMCs from blood, collected roughly 5 days after vaccination. The origin of the receptors is a man aged 45-60 years who received an inactivated influenza vaccine.

This clonotype was seen only a few times. The chain uses TRBV6-1 and TRBJ2-7; the match to TRBD2 covers 8 bases. After removal of 7 bases from V and 3 bases from J, the junction contained 8 bases not matched to a gene. This CDR3 region has 14 residues. Germline CDR1 and CDR2: MNHNS and SASEGT. The CDR3 bases are TGTGCCAGCATCCGAGCGGGAGAAAACTACGAGCAGTACTTC. This sequence encodes CASIRAGENYEQYF.

This clonotype has a handful of counts. The chain joins TRBV7-3 to TRBJ2-1; 10 bases align to TRBD2. Per germline, CDR1 SGHTA and CDR2 FQGTGA. This CDR3 is 16 amino acids long. V trimming: 2 bases; J trimming: 2 bases; junction bases outside the gene matches: 3. CDR3 DNA: TGTGCCAGCAGCTTAGAGGGGACTAGCGCCTACAATGAGCAGTTCTTC. It translates to CASSLEGTSAYNEQFF. The variable domain in full, with the rest retrieved from reference TRBV7-3 and TRBJ2-1, is GAGVSQTPSNKVTEKGKYVELRCDPISGHTALYWYRQSLGQGPEFLIYFQGTGAADDSGLPNDRFFAVRPEGSVSTLKIQRTERGDSAVYLCASSLEGTSAYNEQFFGPGTRLTVL.

The chain combines TRBV6-1 with TRBJ1-1, with 8 nucleotides matching TRBD1. CDR3 length: 12 amino acids. After removal of 4 bases from V and 9 bases from J, the junction contained 4 bases not matched to a gene. Per the germline V gene, CDR1 is MNHNS and CDR2 is SASEGT. CDR3 loop: CASSAGDRKAFF. The CDR3 DNA sequence: TGTGCCAGCAGTGCCGGGGACAGGAAAGCTTTCTTT.

The CDR3 DNA reads TGTGCCAGCAGGAGGACAGGGACAGAGACCCAGTACTTC. Translating gives CASRRTGTETQYF. This sequence joins TRBV7-2 and TRBJ2-5; 8 positions agree with TRBD1. CDR1 is SGHTA and CDR2 is FQGNSA in the germline V gene. V lost 6 bases, J lost 4 bases, and 4 bases stayed unmatched. This CDR3 has 13 residues.

The chain has TRBV12-3 or TRBV12-4 and TRBJ2-3; D perhaps matches TRBD1 (6 bases). CDR3 length equals 16 residues. The V end was cut by 6 bases, the J end by 4 bases, with 20 bases between. In DNA form, the CDR3 reads TGTGCCAGCAGCCGCAGGGACATAGGGATGGCAGATACGCAGTATTTT. It encodes CASSRRDIGMADTQYF.

This clonotype was seen repeatedly, ten times or more. The rearrangement uses TRBV20-1 and TRBJ2-1; D assignment may be TRBD1 or TRBD2 (5 bases each). CDR1 is DFQATT and CDR2 is SNEGSKA in the germline V gene (reference sequence). The CDR3 has 15 residues. V was cut by 5 bases and J by 4 bases, with 18 bases left in between. The DNA of the CDR3 is TGCAGTGCTGACCACCATAACAGGACTTACAATGAGCAGTTCTTC. Translated: CSADHHNRTYNEQFF.

Only a few counts were recorded for this clonotype. The rearrangement links TRBV19 to TRBJ1-5, with D unclear. In germline, CDR1 is LNHDA, CDR2 SQIVND (reference sequence). V gave up 3 bases and J gave up 4 bases, with 13 bases separating them. The CDR3 consists of 15 residues. The CDR3 DNA reads as TGTGCCAGTAGTATTGAATACAGCCATAATCAGCCCCAGCATTTT. Translating gives CASSIEYSHNQPQHF. Looking up the rest from reference TRBV19 and TRBJ1-5 gives the full variable domain: DGGITQSPKYLFRKEGQNVTLSCEQNLNHDAMYWYRQDPGQGLRLIYYSQIVNDFQKGDIAEGYSVSREKKESFPLTVTSAQKNPTAFYLCASSIEYSHNQPQHFGDGTRLSIL.

This sequence joins TRBV7-8 and TRBJ2-7; possible D gene TRBD1, 6 bases. Germline-derived CDR1 and CDR2 are SGHVS and FQNEAQ. The CDR3 sequence is 16 residues long. The germline V and J ends were trimmed by 2 bases and 0 bases, with 14 bases remaining between them. CDR3 sequence: CASSLMGAFLSYEQYF. The CDR3 DNA sequence: TGTGCCAGCAGCTTAATGGGGGCCTTTCTCTCCTACGAGCAGTACTTC.

V and J are TRBV6-1 and TRBJ2-7, with 9 positions matching TRBD1. The CDR3 covers 14 residues. Germline lookup yields CDR1 MNHNS and CDR2 SASEGT. V shed 4 bases, J shed 1 base, and the junction held 2 bases outside the gene matches. The CDR3 nucleotides are TGTGCCAGCAGTGGACAGGGGGATTCCTACGAGCAGTACTTC. This codes for CASSGQGDSYEQYF.

This clonotype was found a few times. The chain is built from TRBV7-8 and TRBJ2-2, with TRBD2 matching 10 bases. The CDR3 spans 17 residues. Trimming took 2 bases from V and 1 from J; bases not matched to a gene: 4. From germline, CDR1 is SGHVS and CDR2 FQNEAQ. In nucleotides, the CDR3 is TGTGCCAGCAGCTTACCCAAGCGGGAGGGGAACACCGGGGAGCTGTTTTTT. Translation gives CASSLPKREGNTGELFF.

The chain joins TRBV5-5 to TRBJ2-3; 8 bases agree with TRBD1. V was pared by 0 bases and J by 1 base, with 4 bases of the junction left unmatched. Germline assignment: CDR1 SGHKS and CDR2 YYEKEE (reference sequence). The CDR3 runs 16 residues. The CDR3 reads CASSLGSGGRTDTQYF. CDR3 sequence (DNA): TGTGCCAGCAGCTTGGGGTCAGGGGGCCGCACAGATACGCAGTATTTT. The full variable domain, completed using reference TRBV5-5 and TRBJ2-3, is DAGVTQSPTHLIKTRGQQVTLRCSPISGHKSVSWYQQVLGQGPQFIFQYYEKEERGRGNFPDRFSARQFPNYSSELNVNALLLGDSALYLCASSLGSGGRTDTQYFGPGTRLTVL.

This clonotype appeared a few times. CDR3 protein: CSARDSVKHEQFF. The CDR3 DNA follows: TGCAGTGCTAGGGACTCAGTTAAGCATGAGCAGTTCTTC. The V and J genes are TRBV20-1 and TRBJ2-1; a weak D match, TRBD2 (5 bases). This CDR3 region has 13 residues. The germline V and J ends were trimmed by 3 bases and 8 bases, with 14 bases remaining between them. Germline V gives CDR1 DFQATT, CDR2 SNEGSKA (reference sequence).

The chain couples TRBV4-3 to TRBJ2-3; 10 bases match TRBD2. From germline, CDR1 is LGHNA and CDR2 YSLEER. The junction had 9 bases not matched to a gene; V was cut back by 0 bases and J by 6 bases. The CDR3 has 17 residues. Written as DNA, the CDR3 is TGCGCCAGCAGCCAAGATCCGAGCGGGAGGGCCGGGGATACGCAGTATTTT. Translation gives CASSQDPSGRAGDTQYF.

The chain links TRBV20-1 to TRBJ2-1, with D tentatively TRBD2 (5 bases). This CDR3 is built from 16 residues. V lost 0 bases and J 4 bases, leaving 16 bases between the germline ends. Germline V gene lookup returns CDR1 DFQATT and CDR2 SNEGSKA (reference sequence). CDR3 bases: TGCAGTGCTAGAGATTCGGGTGCTAGCAGATACAATGAGCAGTTCTTC. Translating gives CSARDSGASRYNEQFF.

This chain links TRBV4-1 with TRBJ2-1; D unresolved. Germline CDR1 MGHRA, CDR2 YSYEKL. The CDR3 has 15 amino acids. V shed 4 bases and J shed 3 bases, with 13 bases lying between them. CDR3 protein: CASSRDPPFYNEQFF. The CDR3 bases are TGCGCCAGCAGCCGCGACCCTCCGTTCTACAATGAGCAGTTCTTC.

This clonotype was picked up a small number of times. The rearrangement uses TRBV20-1 and TRBJ1-1; D remains unclear. Trimming stripped 2 bases from V and 3 bases from J, with 19 bases between. This CDR3 has 16 amino acids. Per germline, CDR1 DFQATT and CDR2 SNEGSKA (reference sequence). As DNA, the CDR3 is TGCAGTGCTAGACCCAACCAGCGGACCGCGGACACTGAAGCTTTCTTT. This gives the protein CSARPNQRTADTEAFF.

The chain recombines TRBV27 with TRBJ2-1; the D gene is possibly TRBD2 (6 bases). Germline V gene sequence: CDR1 MNHEY, CDR2 SMNVEV (reference sequence). V gave up 4 bases and J gave up 0 bases, with 16 bases separating them. This CDR3 spans 17 amino acids. Here the CDR3 reads CASSSRSGLSSYNEQFF. CDR3 DNA: TGTGCCAGCAGTTCGCGAAGCGGGCTGAGCTCCTACAATGAGCAGTTCTTC.

The genes are TRBV29-1 and TRBJ2-5; D is perhaps TRBD1 or TRBD2 (5 bases each). CDR1 is SQVTM, CDR2 ANQGSEA, per germline. V shed 3 bases and J shed 5 bases, with 19 bases lying between them. The CDR3 sequence is 15 residues long. The CDR3 region is CSVEQLASGGETQYF. Here the CDR3 DNA reads TGCAGCGTTGAGCAGCTGGCTAGTGGGGGTGAGACCCAGTACTTC.

The rearrangement uses TRBV29-1 and TRBJ2-4; D is unclear. Trimming took off 7 bases at V and 1 base at J, with 14 bases between the two ends. CDR3 length equals 14 residues. Germline V lookup: CDR1 SQVTM, CDR2 ANQGSEA. CDR3 sequence (DNA): TGCAGCGACCAAGACCTGGGGGCCAAAAACATTCAGTACTTC. It specifies CSDQDLGAKNIQYF.

V is TRBV12-3 or TRBV12-4 and J is TRBJ2-7; D is uncertain. V was cut by 2 bases and J by 2 bases, with 16 bases left in between. CDR3 length equals 16 residues. The CDR3 reads CASSLWGSSGPYEQYF. CDR3 bases: TGTGCCAGCAGTTTATGGGGTAGCTCCGGGCCCTACGAGCAGTACTTC.

Only a few counts were recorded for this clonotype. The gene calls are TRBV20-1 and TRBJ1-5; 9 bases map to TRBD1. The CDR3 has 14 amino acids. The J segment lost 7 bases and the V segment lost 4 bases, leaving 8 bases of the junction unmatched. Germline CDR1 DFQATT, CDR2 SNEGSKA (reference sequence). This chain's CDR3 is CSAKGQGLGQPQHF. DNA for the CDR3: TGCAGTGCTAAGGGACAGGGCCTAGGACAGCCCCAGCATTTT.

This chain links TRBV5-1 with TRBJ2-7; possible D gene TRBD2, 6 bases. This CDR3 spans 14 amino acids. V shed 4 bases and J shed 3 bases, with 14 bases lying between them. Germline loops: CDR1 SGHRS, CDR2 YFSETQ. The DNA of the CDR3 is TGCGCCAGCAGCCAGGCCCCTAGCGTCTACGAGCAGTACTTC. It translates to CASSQAPSVYEQYF.

This clonotype was recorded many times. The chain has TRBV7-8 and TRBJ2-4, with a possible D match to TRBD1 (6 bases). This CDR3 has 14 amino acids. The germline V gene encodes CDR1 SGHVS and CDR2 FQNEAQ. With 1 base removed from V and 7 bases from J, the gap between germline ends came to 11 bases. CDR3 coding DNA: TGTGCCAGCAGCTTAGGGCAGGGGCTGAACATTCAGTACTTC. Its protein is CASSLGQGLNIQYF.

This chain joins TRBV4-3 and TRBJ2-3; the D gene is possibly TRBD2 (6 bases). Germline loops: CDR1 LGHNA, CDR2 YSLEER. CDR3 length: 16 amino acids. V was trimmed by 2 bases and J by 4 bases, leaving 16 bases between them. CDR3 loop: CASSQNPGGTADTQYF. DNA of the CDR3: TGCGCCAGCAGCCAAAATCCGGGCGGGACGGCAGATACGCAGTATTTT.

The V and J genes are TRBV5-1 and TRBJ2-1; unclear D gene. CDR1 SGHRS and CDR2 YFSETQ come from the germline V gene. Trimming shortened V by 4 bases and J by 7 bases, and 12 bases separated the two germline ends. This CDR3 contains 13 residues. The CDR3 protein is CASSITLQNEQFF. DNA of the CDR3: TGCGCCAGCAGCATTACGTTGCAAAATGAGCAGTTCTTC.

This clonotype has a handful of counts. This chain uses TRBV4-3 with TRBJ2-3, with D perhaps matching TRBD2 (6 bases). The germline V and J ends were trimmed by 4 bases and 8 bases, with 13 bases remaining between them. This CDR3 is 13 amino acids long. CDR1 is LGHNA and CDR2 is YSLEER in the germline V gene. The CDR3 sequence is CASSRVVGGTQYF. In nucleotides, the CDR3 is TGCGCCAGCAGCCGTGTCGTGGGGGGTACGCAGTATTTT.

The V call is TRBV7-2, the J call TRBJ2-3, with 7 bases aligning to TRBD2. This CDR3 contains 16 residues. Germline assignment: CDR1 SGHTA and CDR2 FQGNSA. Trimming removed 5 bases from V and 4 bases from J; junction bases left unmatched: 12. CDR3 bases: TGTGCCAGCAGCACCTCCCCTAGACTAGCTTCAGATACGCAGTATTTT. This codes for CASSTSPRLASDTQYF.